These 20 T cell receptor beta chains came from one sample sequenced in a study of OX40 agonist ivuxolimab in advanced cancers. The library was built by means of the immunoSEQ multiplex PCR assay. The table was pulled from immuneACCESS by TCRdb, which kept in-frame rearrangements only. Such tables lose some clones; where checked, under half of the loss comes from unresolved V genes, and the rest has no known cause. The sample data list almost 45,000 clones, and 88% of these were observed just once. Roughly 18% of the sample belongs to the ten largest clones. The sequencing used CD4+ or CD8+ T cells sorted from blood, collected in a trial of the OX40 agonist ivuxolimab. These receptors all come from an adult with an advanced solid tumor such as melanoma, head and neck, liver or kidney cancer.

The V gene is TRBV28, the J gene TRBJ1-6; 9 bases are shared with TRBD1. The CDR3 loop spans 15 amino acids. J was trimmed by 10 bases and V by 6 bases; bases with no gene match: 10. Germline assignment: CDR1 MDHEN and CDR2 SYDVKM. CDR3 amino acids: CASRDVDRGNSPLHF. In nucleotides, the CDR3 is TGTGCCAGCAGGGACGTGGACAGGGGTAACTCACCCCTCCACTTT.

This chain's CDR3 is CASSLGPGMLETQYF. The CDR3 coding sequence is TGTGCCAGCAGTCTTGGGCCAGGGATGTTGGAGACCCAGTACTTC. This chain connects TRBV27 to TRBJ2-5; tentatively, D is TRBD1 (5 bases). The CDR3 runs 15 residues. Germline V gene lookup returns CDR1 MNHEY and CDR2 SMNVEV (reference sequence). The V gene lost 5 bases and the J gene lost 5 bases, with 18 bases spanning the gap.

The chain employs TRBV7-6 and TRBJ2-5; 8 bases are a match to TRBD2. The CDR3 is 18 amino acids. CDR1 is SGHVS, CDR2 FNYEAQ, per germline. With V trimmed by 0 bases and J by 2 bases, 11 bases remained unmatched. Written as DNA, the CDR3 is TGTGCCAGCAGCTTAGCGGGACTAGGACCGGGGCTACAAGAGACCCAGTACTTC. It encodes CASSLAGLGPGLQETQYF.

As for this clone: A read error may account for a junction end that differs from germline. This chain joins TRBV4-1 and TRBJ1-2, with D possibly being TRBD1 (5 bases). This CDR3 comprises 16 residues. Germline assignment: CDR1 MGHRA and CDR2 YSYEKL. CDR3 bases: TGCGCCAGCAGCCTATCCCATGGGGCATCAGGGACTGGATTCGCCTTC. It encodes CASSLSHGASGTGFAF.

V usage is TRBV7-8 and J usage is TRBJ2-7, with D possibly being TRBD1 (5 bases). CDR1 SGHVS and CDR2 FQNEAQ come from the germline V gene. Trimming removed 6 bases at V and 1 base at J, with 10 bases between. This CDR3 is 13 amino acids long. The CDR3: CASSPDNSYEQYV. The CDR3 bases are TGTGCCAGCAGTCCGGACAATTCCTACGAGCAGTACGTC.

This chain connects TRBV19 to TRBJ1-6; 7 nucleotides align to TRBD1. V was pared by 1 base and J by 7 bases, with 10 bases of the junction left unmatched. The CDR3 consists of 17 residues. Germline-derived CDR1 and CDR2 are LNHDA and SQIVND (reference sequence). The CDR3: CASSIGTGLDLNSPLHF. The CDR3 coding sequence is TGTGCCAGTAGTATAGGGACAGGACTGGATTTGAATTCACCCCTCCACTTT.

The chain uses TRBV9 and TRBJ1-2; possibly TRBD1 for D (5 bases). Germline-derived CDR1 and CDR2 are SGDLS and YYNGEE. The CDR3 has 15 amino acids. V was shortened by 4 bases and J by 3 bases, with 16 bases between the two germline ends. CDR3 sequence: CASSMGQGTDYGYTF. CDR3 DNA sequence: TGTGCCAGCAGCATGGGGCAGGGCACGGACTATGGCTACACCTTC.

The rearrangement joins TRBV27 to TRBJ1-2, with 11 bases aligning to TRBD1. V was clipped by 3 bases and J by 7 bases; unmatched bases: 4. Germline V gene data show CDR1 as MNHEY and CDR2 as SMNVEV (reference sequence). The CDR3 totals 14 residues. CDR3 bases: TGTGCCAGCAGTTTGGGGACAGGGGGGTTTGGCTACACCTTC. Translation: CASSLGTGGFGYTF.

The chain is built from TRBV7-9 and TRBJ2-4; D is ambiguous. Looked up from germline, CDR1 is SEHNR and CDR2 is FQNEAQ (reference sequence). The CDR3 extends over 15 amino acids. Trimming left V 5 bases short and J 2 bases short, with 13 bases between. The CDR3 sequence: CASSPPQQTKNIQYF. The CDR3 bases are TGTGCCAGCAGCCCACCCCAACAGACCAAAAACATTCAGTACTTC.

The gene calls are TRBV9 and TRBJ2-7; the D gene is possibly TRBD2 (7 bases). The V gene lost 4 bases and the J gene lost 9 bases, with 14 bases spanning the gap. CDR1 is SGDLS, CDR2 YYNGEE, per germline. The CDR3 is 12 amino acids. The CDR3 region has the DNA TGTGCCAGCAGCCCGGGGGGCCCGGGGCAGTACTTC. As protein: CASSPGGPGQYF.

CDR3 residues: CASSSPSTATSPYEQYV. CDR3 coding DNA: TGTGCCAGCAGTTCCCCCTCGACAGCCACAAGCCCCTACGAGCAGTACGTC. The chain joins TRBV28 to TRBJ2-7; D is possibly TRBD1 (5 bases). This CDR3 is 17 amino acids long. Trimming left V 4 bases short and J 2 bases short, with 21 bases between. CDR1 and CDR2 from the germline V gene are MDHEN and SYDVKM.

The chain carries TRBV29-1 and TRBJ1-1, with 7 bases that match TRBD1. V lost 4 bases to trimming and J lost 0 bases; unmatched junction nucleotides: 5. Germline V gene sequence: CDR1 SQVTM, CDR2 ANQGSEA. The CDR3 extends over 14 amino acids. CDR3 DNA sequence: TGCAGCGTTGGGACAGGCGAAATGAACACTGAAGCTTTCTTT. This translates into CSVGTGEMNTEAFF. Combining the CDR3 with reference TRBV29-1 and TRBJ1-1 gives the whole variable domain SAVISQKPSRDICQRGTSLTIQCQVDSQVTMMFWYRQQPGQSLTLIATANQGSEATYESGFVIDKFPISRPNLTFSTLTVSNMSPEDSSIYLCSVGTGEMNTEAFFGQGTRLTVV.

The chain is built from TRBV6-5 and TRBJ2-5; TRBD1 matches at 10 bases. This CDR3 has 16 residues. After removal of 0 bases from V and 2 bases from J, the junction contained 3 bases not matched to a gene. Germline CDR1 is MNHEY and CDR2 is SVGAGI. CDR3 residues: CASSYSGQGPQETQYF. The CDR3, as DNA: TGTGCCAGCAGTTACTCGGGACAGGGGCCACAAGAGACCCAGTACTTC.

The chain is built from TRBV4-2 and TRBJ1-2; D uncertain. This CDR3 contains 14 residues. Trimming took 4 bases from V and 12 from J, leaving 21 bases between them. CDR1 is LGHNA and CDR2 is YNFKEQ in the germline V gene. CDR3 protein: CASSPIGPFVDHTF. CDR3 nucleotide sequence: TGTGCCAGCAGCCCAATAGGACCGTTCGTAGACCACACCTTC.

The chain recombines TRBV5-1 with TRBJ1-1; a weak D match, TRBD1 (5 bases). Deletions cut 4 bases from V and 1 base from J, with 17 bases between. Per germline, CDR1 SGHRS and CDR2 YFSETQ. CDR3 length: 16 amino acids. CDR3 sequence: CASSQAGGLTNTEAFF. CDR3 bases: TGCGCCAGCAGCCAAGCGGGGGGACTCACGAACACTGAAGCTTTCTTT. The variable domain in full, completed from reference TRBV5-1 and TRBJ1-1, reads KAGVTQTPRYLIKTRGQQVTLSCSPISGHRSVSWYQQTPGQGLQFLFEYFSETQRNKGNFPGRFSGRQFSNSRSEMNVSTLELGDSALYLCASSQAGGLTNTEAFFGQGTRLTVV.

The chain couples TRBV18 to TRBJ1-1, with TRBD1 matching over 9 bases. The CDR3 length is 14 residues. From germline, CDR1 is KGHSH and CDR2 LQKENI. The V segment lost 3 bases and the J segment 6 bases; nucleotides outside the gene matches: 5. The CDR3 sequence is CASSPPGQGPEAFF. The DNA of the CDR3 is TGTGCCAGCTCACCGCCGGGACAGGGCCCTGAAGCTTTCTTT.

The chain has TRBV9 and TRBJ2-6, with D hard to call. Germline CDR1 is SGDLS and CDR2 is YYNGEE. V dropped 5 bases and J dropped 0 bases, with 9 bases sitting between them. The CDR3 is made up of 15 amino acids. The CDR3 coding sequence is TGTGCCAGCAGGTCTACGGCCTCTGGGGCCAACGTCCTGACTTTC. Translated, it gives CASRSTASGANVLTF.

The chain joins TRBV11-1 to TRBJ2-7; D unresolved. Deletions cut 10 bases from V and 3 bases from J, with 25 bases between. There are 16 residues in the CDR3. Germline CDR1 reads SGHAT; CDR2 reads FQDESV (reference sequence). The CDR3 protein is CAKTAASVPVVYEQYF. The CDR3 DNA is TGTGCCAAAACAGCAGCCTCGGTCCCTGTAGTCTACGAGCAGTACTTC. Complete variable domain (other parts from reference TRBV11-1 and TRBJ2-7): EAEVAQSPRYKITEKSQAVAFWCDPISGHATLYWYRQILGQGPELLVQFQDESVVDDSQLPKDRFSAERLKGVDSTLKIQPAELGDSAMYLCAKTAASVPVVYEQYFGPGTRLTVT.

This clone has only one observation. The CDR3 DNA is TGTGCCAGTAGTATTTCGGCCAGGCACGACGAGCAGTACGTC. It codes for CASSISARHDEQYV. V usage is TRBV19 and J usage is TRBJ2-7; D uncertain. V dropped 3 bases and J dropped 5 bases, with 14 bases sitting between them. The CDR3 has 14 amino acids. The V gene's germline CDR1 is LNHDA and CDR2 SQIVND (reference sequence).

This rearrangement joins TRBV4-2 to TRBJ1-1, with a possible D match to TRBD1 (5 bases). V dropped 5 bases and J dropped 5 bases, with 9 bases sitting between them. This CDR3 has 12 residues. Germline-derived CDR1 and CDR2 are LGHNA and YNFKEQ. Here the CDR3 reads CASSLRGTEAFF. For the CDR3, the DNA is TGTGCCAGCAGCTTGAGGGGAACTGAAGCTTTCTTT.